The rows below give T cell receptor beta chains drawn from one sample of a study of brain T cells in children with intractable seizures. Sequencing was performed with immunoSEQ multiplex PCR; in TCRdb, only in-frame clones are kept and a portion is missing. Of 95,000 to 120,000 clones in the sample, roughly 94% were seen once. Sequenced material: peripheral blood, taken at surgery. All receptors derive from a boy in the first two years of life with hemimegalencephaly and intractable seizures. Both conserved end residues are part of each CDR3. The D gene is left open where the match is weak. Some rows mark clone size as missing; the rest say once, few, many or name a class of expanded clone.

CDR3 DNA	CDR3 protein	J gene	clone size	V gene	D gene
TGTGCCAGCAGAACCGGGACCGGGGAGCTGTTTTTT	CASRTGTGELFF	TRBJ2-2	-	TRBV12-3/TRBV12-4	-
TGTGCCAGCAGTTTTTCCCAGGCTGAGGGGAACACTGAAGCTTTCTTT	CASSFSQAEGNTEAFF	TRBJ1-1	-	TRBV28	-
TGTGCCAGCAGACGGGCGGGACCCCAGGGGGGGGAGCTGTTTTTT	CASRRAGPQGGELFF	TRBJ2-2	-	TRBV6-5	-
TGTGCCAGCTCACCAAAGGAGCGGGGCTACACAGATACGCAGTATTTT	CASSPKERGYTDTQYF	TRBJ2-3	-	TRBV18	TRBD2
TGCAGCGCCCGGGACAGGGGTACAGATACGCAGTATTTT	CSARDRGTDTQYF	TRBJ2-3	-	TRBV29-1	TRBD1
TGTGCCAGCAGCCAAGATGCCCTAGCGGGTTCTCAAGAGACCCAGTACTTC	CASSQDALAGSQETQYF	TRBJ2-5	-	TRBV4-2	TRBD2
TGTGCCAGTAGTAGGGGGGGAGGCACAGATACGCAGTATTTT	CASSRGGGTDTQYF	TRBJ2-3	-	TRBV19	TRBD2
TGTGCCAGCCGCCGAGGGTTTGGCGGAAACACCATATATTTT	CASRRGFGGNTIYF	TRBJ1-3	-	TRBV7-8	-
TGTGCCAGCAGCTTACTGGGCACCACAGATACGCAGTATTTT	CASSLLGTTDTQYF	TRBJ2-3	-	TRBV7-3	-
TGTGCCAGCAGCTTATGGGGTGGCAGGGGACAATCCGGATACAACGTCCTGACTTTC	CASSLWGGRGQSGYNVLTF	TRBJ2-6	once	TRBV7-3	-
TGTGCCAGCCTATCCTCGGGAGAGACCCAGTACTTC	CASLSSGETQYF	TRBJ2-5	-	TRBV6-5	-
TGCGCCAGCAGCTTTGGACAGGACACAGATACGCAGTATTTT	CASSFGQDTDTQYF	TRBJ2-3	once	TRBV5-1	TRBD1
TGTGCCACCAGTGATTTGGATCCCCCGACACGGAACACCGGGGAGCTGTTTTTT	CATSDLDPPTRNTGELFF	TRBJ2-2	-	TRBV24-1	-
TGCAGCGTTGATTGGTACGTGACAGCCAGTACTGAAGCTTTCTTT	CSVDWYVTASTEAFF	TRBJ1-1	-	TRBV29-1	-
TGCGCCAGCAGCTTACTAGCGGGAGGGCCGAATGAGCAGTTCTTC	CASSLLAGGPNEQFF	TRBJ2-1	-	TRBV5-1	TRBD2